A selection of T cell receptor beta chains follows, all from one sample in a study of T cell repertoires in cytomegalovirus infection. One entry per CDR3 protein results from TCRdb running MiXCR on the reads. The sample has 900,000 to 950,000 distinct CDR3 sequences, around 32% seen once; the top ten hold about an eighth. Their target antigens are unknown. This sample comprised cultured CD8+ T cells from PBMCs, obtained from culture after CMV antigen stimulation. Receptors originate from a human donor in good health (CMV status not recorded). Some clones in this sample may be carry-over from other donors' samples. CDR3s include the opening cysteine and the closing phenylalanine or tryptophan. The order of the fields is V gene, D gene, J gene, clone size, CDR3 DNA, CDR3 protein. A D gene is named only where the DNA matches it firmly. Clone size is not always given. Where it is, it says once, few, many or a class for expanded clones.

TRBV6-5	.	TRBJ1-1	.	TGTGCCAGCAAAATTAGGACAGTGGGAGAAGCTTTCTTT	CASKIRTVGEAFF
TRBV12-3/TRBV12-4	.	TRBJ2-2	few	TGTGCCAGCAGCTCGGACACACCGAACACCGGGGAGCTGTTTTTT	CASSSDTPNTGELFF
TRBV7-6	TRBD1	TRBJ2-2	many	TGTGCCAGCAGCTTAGACCCCGTGACAGGGGGAACCGGGGAGCTGTTTTTT	CASSLDPVTGGTGELFF
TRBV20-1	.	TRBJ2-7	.	TGCAGTGCCCCTTACAGGCTTTCCTCCTACGAGCAGTACTTC	CSAPYRLSSYEQYF
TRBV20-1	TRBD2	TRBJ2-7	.	TGCAGTGCTAGAGATCTCATAGCGGGGGTAGCGTACGAGCAGTACTTC	CSARDLIAGVAYEQYF
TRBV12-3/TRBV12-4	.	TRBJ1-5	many	TGTGCCAGCAGTTTATATGGAGATAGCAATCAGCCCCAGCATTTT	CASSLYGDSNQPQHF
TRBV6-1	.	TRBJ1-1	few	TGTGCCAGCAGTACGGGTGGGGTTGGCACTGAAGCTTTCTTT	CASSTGGVGTEAFF
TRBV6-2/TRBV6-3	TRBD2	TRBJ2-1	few	TGTGCCAGCAATCTAGCGGCATACAATGAGCAGTTCTTC	CASNLAAYNEQFF
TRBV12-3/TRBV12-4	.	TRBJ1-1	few	TGTGCCAGCAGTCTCGTGGAGGACCCTGAAGCTTTCTTT	CASSLVEDPEAFF
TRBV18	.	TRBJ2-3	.	TGTGCCAGCTCCCCCTGGGTGGAGAGCACAGATACGCAGTATTTT	CASSPWVESTDTQYF
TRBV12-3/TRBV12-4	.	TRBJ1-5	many	TGTGCCAGCAGTTTCCCCAGACAGCCCCAGCATTTT	CASSFPRQPQHF
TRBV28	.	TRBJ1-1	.	TGTGCCAGCAGCTCTATGGGGATGGGGACTGAAGCTTTCTTT	CASSSMGMGTEAFF
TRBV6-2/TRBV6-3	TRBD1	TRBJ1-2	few	TGTGCCAGCAGCTACGGGACAGCCTCGGTAGATGGCTACACCTTC	CASSYGTASVDGYTF